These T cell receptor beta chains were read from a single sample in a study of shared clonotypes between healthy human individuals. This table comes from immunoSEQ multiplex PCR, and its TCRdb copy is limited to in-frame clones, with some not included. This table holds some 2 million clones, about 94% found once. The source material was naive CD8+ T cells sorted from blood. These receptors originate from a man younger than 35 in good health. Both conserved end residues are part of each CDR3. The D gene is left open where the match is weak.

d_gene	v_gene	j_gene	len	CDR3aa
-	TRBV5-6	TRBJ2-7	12	CASSSASYEQYF
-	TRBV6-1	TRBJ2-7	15	CASSELIDPTGEQYF
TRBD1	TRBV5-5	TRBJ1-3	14	CASSLGTGGNTIYF
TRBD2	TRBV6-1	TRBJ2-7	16	CASSAGTSGFSYEQYF
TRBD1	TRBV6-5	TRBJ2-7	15	CASSYSIRGHYEQYF
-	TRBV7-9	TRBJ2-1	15	CASSLRLSSYNEQFF
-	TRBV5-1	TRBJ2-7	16	CASSLGQGVNGYEQYF
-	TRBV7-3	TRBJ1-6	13	CASSYDSYSPLHF
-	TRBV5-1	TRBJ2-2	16	CASSLPGGLNTGELFF
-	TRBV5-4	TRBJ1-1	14	CASSLFGLNTEAFF
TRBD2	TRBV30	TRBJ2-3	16	CAGIFTSGRASDTQYF
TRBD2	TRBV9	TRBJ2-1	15	CASSARTSGYNEQFF
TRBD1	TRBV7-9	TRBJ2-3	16	CASSTGTGAYTDTQYF
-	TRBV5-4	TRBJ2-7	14	CASFDRDSTYEQYF
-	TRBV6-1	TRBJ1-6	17	CASSEAIGQLMNSPLHF
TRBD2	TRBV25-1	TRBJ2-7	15	CASAPWGGSSYEQYF
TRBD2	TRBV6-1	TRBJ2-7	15	CASSETWGGTYEQYF
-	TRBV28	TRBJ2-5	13	CASSSGITETQYF
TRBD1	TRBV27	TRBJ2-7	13	CATKGQGLYEQYF
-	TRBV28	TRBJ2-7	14	CASSLPRDTPEQYF
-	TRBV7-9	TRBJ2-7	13	CASGTSERDEQYF
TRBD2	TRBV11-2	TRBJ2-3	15	CASTLPSRGADTQYF
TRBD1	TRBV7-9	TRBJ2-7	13	CASSLVQGREQYF
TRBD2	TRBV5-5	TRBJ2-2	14	CASSFELAFGELFF
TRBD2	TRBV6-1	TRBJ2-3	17	CASSVRVAGGTTDTQYF
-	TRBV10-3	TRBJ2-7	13	CAIRAGSSYEQYF
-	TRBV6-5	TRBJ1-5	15	CASSYSRDSNQPQHF
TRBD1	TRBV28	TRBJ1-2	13	CASRTGGAEGYTF
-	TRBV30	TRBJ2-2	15	CAWSEGTLNTGELFF
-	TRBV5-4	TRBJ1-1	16	CASSLPGGSWVTEAFF
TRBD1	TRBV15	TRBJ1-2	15	CATSGPGQGTYGYTF
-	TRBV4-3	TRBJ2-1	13	CASSQSYMNEQFF
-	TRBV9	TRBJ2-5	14	CASSVGEPQETQYF
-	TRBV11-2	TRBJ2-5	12	CASSLADYGQYF
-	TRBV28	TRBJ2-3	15	CASSPEDRGTDTQYF
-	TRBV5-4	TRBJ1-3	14	CASSQDSSGNTIYF
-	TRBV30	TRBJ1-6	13	CAWELGGDSPLHF
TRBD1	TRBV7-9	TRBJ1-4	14	CASSTRQGAEKLFF
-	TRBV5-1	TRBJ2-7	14	CASSLSGSKDEQYF
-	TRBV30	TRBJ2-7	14	CAWSGGQGLEEQYF
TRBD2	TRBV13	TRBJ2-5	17	CASSLSPSGAYQETQYF
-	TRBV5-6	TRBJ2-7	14	CASSVGSSSYEQYF
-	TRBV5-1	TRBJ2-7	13	CASSQQGTYEQYF
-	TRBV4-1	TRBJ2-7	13	CASSPTLGYEQYF